These 10 T cell receptor beta chains were sequenced from one sample in a study of T cell changes during pregnancy in multiple sclerosis. Using immunoSEQ multiplex PCR, the repertoire was profiled, and TCRdb retains in-frame clones only, with some absent. The sample lists about 44,000 clones, approximately 92% seen once, with approximately 0.67% in the top ten. The sequences come from CD4+ T cells from peripheral blood mononuclear cells, collected in the first trimester of pregnancy. These receptors all stem from a female donor with multiple sclerosis, enrolled in a pregnancy study.

V usage is TRBV9 and J usage is TRBJ1-3; D unresolved. Germline CDR1 and CDR2: SGDLS and YYNGEE. Trimming cost V 0 bases and J 2 bases, with 12 bases left between them. The CDR3 totals 16 residues. CDR3 loop: CASSVGRSRPGNTIYF. Here the CDR3 DNA reads TGTGCCAGCAGCGTAGGAAGGAGTCGCCCTGGAAACACCATATATTTT.

This chain connects TRBV28 to TRBJ1-2; D is possibly TRBD1 (6 bases). The CDR3 is 14 residues long. From germline, CDR1 is MDHEN and CDR2 SYDVKM. Trimming cost V 5 bases and J 8 bases, with 18 bases left between them. This CDR3 reads CASSETQGLRGYTF. CDR3 bases: TGTGCCAGCAGTGAAACGCAGGGGTTGCGCGGCTACACCTTC.

V and J are TRBV28 and TRBJ2-7; D unclear. This CDR3 contains 13 residues. V lost 7 bases and J 5 bases, leaving 15 bases between the germline ends. Germline CDR1 MDHEN, CDR2 SYDVKM. CDR3: CASNVLGSNEQYF. CDR3 sequence (DNA): TGTGCCAGCAACGTTCTCGGTTCGAACGAGCAGTACTTC.

V is TRBV5-1 and J is TRBJ2-7; D not resolved. This CDR3 spans 12 amino acids. Trimming shortened V by 4 bases and J by 6 bases, and 11 bases separated the two germline ends. Germline V CDR1 and CDR2: SGHRS, YFSETQ. The DNA of the CDR3 is TGCGCCAGCAGCCAGGATGAATCCGAGCAGTACTTC. This codes for CASSQDESEQYF. The whole variable domain, remainder taken from reference TRBV5-1 and TRBJ2-7, is KAGVTQTPRYLIKTRGQQVTLSCSPISGHRSVSWYQQTPGQGLQFLFEYFSETQRNKGNFPGRFSGRQFSNSRSEMNVSTLELGDSALYLCASSQDESEQYFGPGTRLTVT.

The count of this clone is one. This chain connects TRBV6-1 to TRBJ2-2, with 8 bases that match TRBD2. The V segment lost 6 bases and the J segment 6 bases; nucleotides outside the gene matches: 6. Germline V gene sequence: CDR1 MNHNS, CDR2 SASEGT. The CDR3 length is 14 residues. CDR3 region: CASRAGTRSGELFF. CDR3 sequence (DNA): TGTGCCAGCAGGGCCGGGACTAGGTCCGGGGAGCTGTTTTTT.

This chain joins TRBV30 and TRBJ1-5; 8 nucleotides align to TRBD1. V lost 0 bases, J lost 4 bases, and 5 bases stayed unmatched. This CDR3 has 15 residues. CDR1 and CDR2 (germline): GTSNPN, SVGIG (reference sequence). Written as DNA, the CDR3 is TGTGCCTGGAGTGTGCGCGGGACAGGAAATCAGCCCCAGCATTTT. It specifies CAWSVRGTGNQPQHF.

The chain recombines TRBV29-1 with TRBJ1-2, with 9 bases that match TRBD1. V lost 5 bases to trimming and J lost 4 bases; unmatched junction nucleotides: 17. There are 17 residues in the CDR3. Germline V gene lookup returns CDR1 SQVTM and CDR2 ANQGSEA. The CDR3 loop is CSVTTGTGSRSSYGYTF. As DNA, the CDR3 is TGCAGCGTTACCACCGGGACAGGGTCCCGATCTAGCTATGGCTACACCTTC. The variable domain in full, with the rest retrieved from reference TRBV29-1 and TRBJ1-2, is SAVISQKPSRDICQRGTSLTIQCQVDSQVTMMFWYRQQPGQSLTLIATANQGSEATYESGFVIDKFPISRPNLTFSTLTVSNMSPEDSSIYLCSVTTGTGSRSSYGYTFGSGTRLTVV.

The rearrangement joins TRBV5-6 to TRBJ2-7, with 7 bases matching TRBD2. CDR1 is SGHDT and CDR2 is YYEEEE in the germline V gene. The V segment lost 1 base and the J segment 3 bases; nucleotides outside the gene matches: 16. The length of the CDR3 is 18 residues. The CDR3 is CASSLFGIGRSRIYEQYF. For the CDR3, the DNA is TGTGCCAGCAGCTTGTTTGGAATCGGGAGGTCCCGAATCTACGAGCAGTACTTC. The full variable domain, in which reference TRBV5-6 and TRBJ2-7 provide the parts outside the CDR3, is DAGVTQSPTHLIKTRGQQVTLRCSPKSGHDTVSWYQQALGQGPQFIFQYYEEEERQRGNFPDRFSGHQFPNYSSELNVNALLLGDSALYLCASSLFGIGRSRIYEQYFGPGTRLTVT.

The V and J genes are TRBV4-1 and TRBJ2-3; D possibly corresponds to TRBD2 (5 bases). The CDR3 extends over 18 amino acids. Trimming cost V 0 bases and J 5 bases, with 21 bases left between them. Germline CDR1 MGHRA, CDR2 YSYEKL. The chain's CDR3 is CASSQEYERAVLGDTQYF. CDR3 coding DNA: TGCGCCAGCAGCCAAGAGTACGAGAGGGCGGTGCTCGGAGATACGCAGTATTTT.

This clone has only a few counts. This sequence joins TRBV9 and TRBJ1-1; D is perhaps TRBD1 (6 bases). CDR3 length: 13 amino acids. CDR1 and CDR2 (germline): SGDLS, YYNGEE. V shed 0 bases and J shed 3 bases, with 6 bases lying between them. The CDR3 bases are TGTGCCAGCAGCGTAGCAGGGGACACTGAAGCTTTCTTT. It codes for CASSVAGDTEAFF. Combining the CDR3 with reference TRBV9 and TRBJ1-1 gives the whole variable domain DSGVTQTPKHLITATGQRVTLRCSPRSGDLSVYWYQQSLDQGLQFLIQYYNGEERAKGNILERFSAQQFPDLHSELNLSSLELGDSALYFCASSVAGDTEAFFGQGTRLTVV.